Below, one T cell receptor (beta chain) is given with its context. These data originate in a study of blood T cell repertoires in COVID-19. Using immunoSEQ multiplex PCR, the repertoire was profiled, and TCRdb retains in-frame clones only, with some absent. The sample carries over 250,000 clones, approximately 90% recorded once. What was sequenced was PBMCs or T cells enriched from blood (not recorded which). The sequence derives from a middle-aged man who had recovered from COVID-19.

The CDR3 nucleotides are TGTGCCAGCAGCTCCGGGACAGGGTGGCACGAGCAGTACTTC. The encoded protein is CASSSGTGWHEQYF. The rearrangement joins TRBV7-6 to TRBJ2-7; 9 nucleotides align to TRBD1. The CDR3 runs to 14 residues. The V gene end was trimmed by 4 bases and the J gene end by 5 bases; junction bases not matched to a gene: 6. Germline V gene data show CDR1 as SGHVS and CDR2 as FNYEAQ.